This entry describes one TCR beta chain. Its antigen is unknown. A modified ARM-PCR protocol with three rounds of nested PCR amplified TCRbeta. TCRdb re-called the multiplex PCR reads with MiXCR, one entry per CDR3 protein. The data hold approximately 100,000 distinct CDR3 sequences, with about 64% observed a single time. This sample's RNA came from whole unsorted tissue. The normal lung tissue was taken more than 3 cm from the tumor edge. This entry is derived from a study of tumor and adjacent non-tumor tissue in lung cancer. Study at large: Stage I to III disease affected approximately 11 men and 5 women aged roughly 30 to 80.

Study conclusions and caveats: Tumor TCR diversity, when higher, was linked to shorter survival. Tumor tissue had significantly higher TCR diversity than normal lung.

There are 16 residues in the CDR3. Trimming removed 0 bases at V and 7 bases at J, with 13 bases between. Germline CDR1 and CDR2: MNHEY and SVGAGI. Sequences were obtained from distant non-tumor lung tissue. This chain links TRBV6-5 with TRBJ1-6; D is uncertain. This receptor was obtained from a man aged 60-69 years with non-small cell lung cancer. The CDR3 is CASSYSKLEVNSPLHF. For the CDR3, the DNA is TGTGCCAGCAGTTACTCGAAACTGGAGGTCAATTCACCCCTCCACTTT.